This T cell receptor (beta chain) comes out of a study of vaccination and CD4 T cells after COVID-19. Study as a whole: Recovered patients in the cohort numbered six men and four women, two of them Hispanic. Cells were stimulated with overlapping spike peptides from SARS-CoV-2, HCoV-NL63, HCoV-OC43 and HCoV-229E.

As regards this clonotype: Its antigen is unidentified.

Sequencing of cultured CD4+ T cell DNA used the Oncomine TCR Beta short-read assay. Genomic DNA was drawn out of CD4+ T cells grown in culture. TCRdb called the PCR reads again in MiXCR, with one record for every CDR3 protein. This sample yields approximately 19,000 distinct CDR3 sequences, of which roughly three fifths are seen a single time; about 10% belongs to the top ten. The CDR3 covers 13 residues. Treatment defined: approximately 9-day PBMC culture with coronavirus spike peptide pools or control peptides (ViraFEST assay). The sample taken for sequencing was CD4+ T cells from blood, cultured in vitro. This chain joins TRBV21-1 and TRBJ2-7; the DNA was not compared with TRBD1, the D call given in the table. TRBV21-1 is a recognized pseudogene. The TCR originated in a human donor who had recovered from COVID-19. CDR3 residues: CASSGRQGYEQYF. The CDR3 DNA reads TGTGCCAGCAGCGGACGGCAGGGCTACGAGCAGTACTTC.